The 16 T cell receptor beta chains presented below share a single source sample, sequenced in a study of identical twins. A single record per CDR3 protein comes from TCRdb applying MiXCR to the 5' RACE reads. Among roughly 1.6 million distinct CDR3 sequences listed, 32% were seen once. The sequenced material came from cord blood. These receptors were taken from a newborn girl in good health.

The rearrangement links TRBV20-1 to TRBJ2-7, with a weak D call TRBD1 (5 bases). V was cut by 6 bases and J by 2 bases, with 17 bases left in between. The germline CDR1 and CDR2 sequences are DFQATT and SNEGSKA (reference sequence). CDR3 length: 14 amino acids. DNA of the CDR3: TGCAGTGCATGGGGCAGTCGGTCGACCTACGAGCAGTACTTC. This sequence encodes CSAWGSRSTYEQYF.

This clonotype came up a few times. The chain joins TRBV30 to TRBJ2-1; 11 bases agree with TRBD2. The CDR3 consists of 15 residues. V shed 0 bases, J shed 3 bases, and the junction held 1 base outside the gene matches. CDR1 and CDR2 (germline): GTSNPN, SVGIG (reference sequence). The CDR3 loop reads CAWSVGTSGYNEQFF. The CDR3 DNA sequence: TGTGCCTGGAGTGTAGGGACTAGCGGCTACAATGAGCAGTTCTTC.

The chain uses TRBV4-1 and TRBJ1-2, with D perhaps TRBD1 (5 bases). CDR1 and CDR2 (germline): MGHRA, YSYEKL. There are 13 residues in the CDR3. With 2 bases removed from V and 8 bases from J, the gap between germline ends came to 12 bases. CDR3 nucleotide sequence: TGCGCCAGCAGCCAAACAGGTTTGGCCGGCTACACCTTC. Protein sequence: CASSQTGLAGYTF.

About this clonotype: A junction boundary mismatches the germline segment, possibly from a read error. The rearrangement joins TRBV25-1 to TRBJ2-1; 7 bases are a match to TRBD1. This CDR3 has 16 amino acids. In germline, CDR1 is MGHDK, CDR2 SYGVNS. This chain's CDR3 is CANSEHRGTAYNEQFF. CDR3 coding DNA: TGTGCCAACAGTGAGCACAGGGGCACAGCCTACAATGAGCAGTTCTTC.

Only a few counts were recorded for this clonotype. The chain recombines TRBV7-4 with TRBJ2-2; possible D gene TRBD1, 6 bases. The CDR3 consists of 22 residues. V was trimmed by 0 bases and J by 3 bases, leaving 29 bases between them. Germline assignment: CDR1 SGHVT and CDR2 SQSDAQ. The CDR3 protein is CASSLAQRQDLCRGQDTGELFF. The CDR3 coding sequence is TGTGCCAGCAGCTTAGCGCAGAGACAGGACCTCTGCAGAGGGCAGGACACCGGGGAGCTGTTTTTT.

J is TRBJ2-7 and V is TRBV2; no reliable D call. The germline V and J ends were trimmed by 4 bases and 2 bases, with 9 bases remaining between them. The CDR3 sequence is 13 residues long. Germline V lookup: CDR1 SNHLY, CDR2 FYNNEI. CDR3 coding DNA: TGTGCCAGCAGTGTCCGGGTGACCTACGAGCAGTACTTC. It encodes CASSVRVTYEQYF.

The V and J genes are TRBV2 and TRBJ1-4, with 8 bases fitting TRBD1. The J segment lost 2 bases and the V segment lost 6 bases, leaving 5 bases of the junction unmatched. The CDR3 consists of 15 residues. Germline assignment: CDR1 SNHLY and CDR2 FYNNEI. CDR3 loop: CASRKWTGTNEKLFF. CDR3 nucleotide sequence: TGTGCCAGCAGGAAATGGACAGGGACTAATGAAAAACTGTTTTTT.

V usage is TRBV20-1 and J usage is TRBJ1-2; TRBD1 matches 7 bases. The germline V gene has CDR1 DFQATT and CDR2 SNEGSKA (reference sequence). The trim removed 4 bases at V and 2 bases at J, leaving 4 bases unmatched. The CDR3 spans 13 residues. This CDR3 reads CSAIVQGNYGYTF. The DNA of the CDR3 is TGCAGTGCTATCGTACAGGGGAACTATGGCTACACCTTC.

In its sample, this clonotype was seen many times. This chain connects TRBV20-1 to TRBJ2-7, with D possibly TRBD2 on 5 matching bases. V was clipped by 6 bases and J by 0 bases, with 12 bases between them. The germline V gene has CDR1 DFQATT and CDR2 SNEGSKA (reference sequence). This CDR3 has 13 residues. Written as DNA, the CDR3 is TGCAGTGCACGGACTGGCGCCTCCTACGAGCAGTACTTC. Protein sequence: CSARTGASYEQYF.

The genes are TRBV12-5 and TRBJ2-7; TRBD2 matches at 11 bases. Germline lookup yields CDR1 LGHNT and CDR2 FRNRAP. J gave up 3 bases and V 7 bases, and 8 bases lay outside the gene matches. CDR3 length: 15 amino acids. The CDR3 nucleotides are TGTGCTAGTGTCCCTAGCGGGAGGCTAATCTACGAGCAGTACTTC. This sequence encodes CASVPSGRLIYEQYF.

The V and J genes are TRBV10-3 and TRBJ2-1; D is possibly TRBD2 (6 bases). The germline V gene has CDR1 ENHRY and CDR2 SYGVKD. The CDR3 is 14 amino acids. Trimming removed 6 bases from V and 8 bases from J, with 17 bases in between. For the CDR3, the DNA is TGTGCCATCAGCCCTGGGACGGGAGTCGATGAGCAGTTCTTC. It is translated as CAISPGTGVDEQFF.

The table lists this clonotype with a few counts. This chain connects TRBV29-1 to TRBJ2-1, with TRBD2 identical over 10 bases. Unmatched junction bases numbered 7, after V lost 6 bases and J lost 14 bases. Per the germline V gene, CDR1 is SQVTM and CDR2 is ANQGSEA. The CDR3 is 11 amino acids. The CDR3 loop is CSVQAGGGKFF. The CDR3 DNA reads TGCAGCGTCCAAGCGGGAGGGGGGAAGTTCTTC.

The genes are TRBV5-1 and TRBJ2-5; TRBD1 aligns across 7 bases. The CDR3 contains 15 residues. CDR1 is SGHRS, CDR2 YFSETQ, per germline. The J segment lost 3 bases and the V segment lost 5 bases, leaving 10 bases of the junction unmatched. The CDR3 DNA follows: TGCGCCAGCAGTTTCTCCGGGACAGCCAAAGAGACCCAGTACTTC. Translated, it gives CASSFSGTAKETQYF.

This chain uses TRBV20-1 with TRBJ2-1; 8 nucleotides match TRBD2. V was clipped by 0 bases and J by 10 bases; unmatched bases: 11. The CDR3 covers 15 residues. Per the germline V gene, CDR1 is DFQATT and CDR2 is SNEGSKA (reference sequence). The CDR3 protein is CSARDPGGGLYEQFF. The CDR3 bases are TGCAGTGCTAGAGATCCCGGCGGGGGGCTCTACGAGCAGTTCTTC.

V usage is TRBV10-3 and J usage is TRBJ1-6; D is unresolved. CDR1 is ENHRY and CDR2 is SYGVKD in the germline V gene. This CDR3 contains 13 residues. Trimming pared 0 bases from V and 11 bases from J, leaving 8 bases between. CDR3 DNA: TGTGCCATCAGTGAGTCGGGAACTACACCCCTCCACTTT. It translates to CAISESGTTPLHF.

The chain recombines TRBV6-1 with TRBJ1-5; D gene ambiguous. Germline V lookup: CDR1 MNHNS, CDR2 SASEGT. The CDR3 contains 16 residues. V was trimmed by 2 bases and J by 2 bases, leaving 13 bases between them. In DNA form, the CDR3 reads TGTGCCAGCAGTGAAAACGGCGTAGGGCGCAATCAGCCCCAGCATTTT. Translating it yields CASSENGVGRNQPQHF.